These 10 T cell receptor beta chains were all obtained from the same sample, sequenced in a study of control samples from healthy donors and cancer patients. Profiled with immunoSEQ multiplex PCR; TCRdb holds only in-frame clones, not every one. The sample lists 40,000 or so clones, around 83% occurring once. Sequencing was done on a sample of PBMCs. These receptors were obtained from a woman aged 60-75 years with lung cancer.

This chain connects TRBV5-8 to TRBJ2-5; D is tentatively TRBD1 or TRBD2 (5 bases each). Germline loops: CDR1 SGHTS, CDR2 YDEGEE. V lost 3 bases and J lost 0, with 9 bases in between. The CDR3 contains 14 residues. In DNA, the CDR3 is TGTGCCAGCAGCTCAGGGACGTACCAAGAGACCCAGTACTTC. Its translation is CASSSGTYQETQYF.

The rearrangement uses TRBV9 and TRBJ2-1; maybe TRBD1 (7 bases). V lost 4 bases, J lost 4 bases, and 15 bases lay in between. Germline CDR1 is SGDLS and CDR2 is YYNGEE. CDR3 size: 15 residues. CDR3 protein: CASSSRETGYNEQFF. CDR3 bases: TGTGCCAGCAGCTCACGGGAGACAGGGTACAATGAGCAGTTCTTC.

The V gene is TRBV5-1, the J gene TRBJ2-3, with TRBD2 matching 8 bases. After removal of 10 bases from V and 2 bases from J, the junction contained 12 bases not matched to a gene. CDR3 length equals 15 residues. Germline CDR1 SGHRS, CDR2 YFSETQ. The CDR3 nucleotides read TGCGCCCGCGGGGGGCGGGGGAGTGTCACAGATACGCAGTATTTT. It translates to CARGGRGSVTDTQYF.

The chain is built from TRBV27 and TRBJ1-2; D uncertain. The germline V and J ends were trimmed by 5 bases and 0 bases, with 7 bases remaining between them. Per germline, CDR1 MNHEY and CDR2 SMNVEV (reference sequence). CDR3 size: 13 residues. CDR3 sequence (DNA): TGTGCCAGCAGTGGAACAGCTAACTATGGCTACACCTTC. It specifies CASSGTANYGYTF.

The chain uses TRBV5-1 and TRBJ2-5; D possibly corresponds to TRBD2 (6 bases). With 2 bases removed from V and 5 bases from J, the gap between germline ends came to 10 bases. Germline V gene data show CDR1 as SGHRS and CDR2 as YFSETQ. The CDR3 consists of 13 residues. The chain's CDR3 is CASSLSRGETQYF. The DNA of the CDR3 is TGCGCCAGCAGCTTAAGCCGGGGGGAGACCCAGTACTTC.

The chain links TRBV7-2 to TRBJ1-2; D uncertain. V lost 5 bases to trimming and J lost 0 bases, with 13 bases between them. The CDR3 covers 15 residues. Looked up from germline, CDR1 is SGHTA and CDR2 is FQGNSA. The CDR3 DNA reads TGTGCCAGCAGCGCGGCAGGTCTTTCTAACTATGGCTACACCTTC. This gives the protein CASSAAGLSNYGYTF.

The rearrangement links TRBV6-1 to TRBJ2-2; D remains ambiguous. The germline V gene has CDR1 MNHNS and CDR2 SASEGT. The CDR3 runs to 16 residues. V was clipped by 4 bases and J by 1 base, with 13 bases between them. The chain's CDR3 is CASSVYVGLNTGELFF. In nucleotides, the CDR3 is TGTGCCAGCAGTGTATATGTGGGCTTGAACACCGGGGAGCTGTTTTTT.

This chain joins TRBV5-4 and TRBJ1-1; D gene uncertain. Deletions cut 4 bases from V and 8 bases from J, with 12 bases between. From germline, CDR1 is SGHNT and CDR2 YYREEE (reference sequence). This CDR3 has 12 amino acids. CDR3 coding DNA: TGTGCCAGCAGCCCGACGGACGGCGAAGCTTTCTTT. Protein sequence: CASSPTDGEAFF. Full variable domain (remainder filled in from reference TRBV5-4 and TRBJ1-1): ETGVTQSPTHLIKTRGQQVTLRCSSQSGHNTVSWYQQALGQGPQFIFQYYREEENGRGNFPPRFSGLQFPNYSSELNVNALELDDSALYLCASSPTDGEAFFGQGTRLTVV.

The chain combines TRBV28 with TRBJ1-6; 8 bases are shared with TRBD1. CDR1 and CDR2 (germline): MDHEN, SYDVKM. There are 16 residues in the CDR3. V dropped 6 bases and J dropped 2; count of bases not matched to a gene: 6. The CDR3 coding sequence is TGTGCCAGCAGCCGGACAGGGAACACCTATAATTCACCCCTCCACTTT. It is translated as CASSRTGNTYNSPLHF.

V is TRBV19 and J is TRBJ2-1, with 7 bases that match TRBD2. The CDR3 extends over 16 amino acids. The ends lost 5 bases at V and 3 bases at J; junction bases unmatched: 10. The V gene's germline CDR1 is LNHDA and CDR2 SQIVND (reference sequence). Here the CDR3 DNA reads TGTGCCAGTAGTTCCCCAGGTAGCGGGTTCTACAATGAGCAGTTCTTC. It encodes CASSSPGSGFYNEQFF.